The source of this T cell receptor (beta chain) is a study of blood T cell repertoires in COVID-19. Assay: immunoSEQ multiplex PCR; the TCRdb copy retains only in-frame clones and omits some. Counted here are about 150,000 clones, over 65% occurring once; the ten biggest clones make up more than 2%. Germline CDR1 reads MNHEY; CDR2 reads SMNVEV (reference sequence). Trimming at V came to 7 bases and at J to 3 bases, leaving 6 bases not matched to a gene. CDR3 length equals 14 residues. V usage is TRBV27 and J usage is TRBJ2-7; TRBD2 aligns across 10 bases. The sequencing sample was made of peripheral blood. This receptor was taken from a man between 65 and 85 years old with acute or convalescent COVID-19. CDR3 coding DNA: TGTGCCAGCACCAAAGCGGGGGGGCTCTACGAGCAGTACTTC. This encodes CASTKAGGLYEQYF.